This T cell receptor beta chain was documented in a study of TIL therapy for anti-PD-1-resistant metastatic lung cancer (dated by TCRdb to about 2021). For the study in its entirety: Tumors were collected before any PD-1/PD-L1 blockade, after which patients were given nivolumab, and patients who progressed were given lymphodepletion, an infusion of expanded TIL and IL-2. The cohort was composed predominantly of lung adenocarcinoma, with a few EGFR-mutant and two ALK-rearranged tumors included, and half of patients were identified as current or former smokers. Enrolled patients had a median age of roughly 50 years (range 38-75) and a median tumor PD-L1 proportion score of less than 7%. Tumor and peripheral blood T cell receptor beta sequencing was used to track clonotypes across tumor, expanded TIL product and serial blood samples. Across the cohort, whole-exome sequencing showed a median non-synonymous tumor mutation burden of less than 1.7 mutations per megabase.

The intended sense of this specimen's time point label: pre-treatment sample, taken before nivolumab and TIL therapy. Adults with stage 4 NSCLC were enrolled in a dual-center phase I trial from 2017 to January 2020. The samples were obtained from a phase I trial that was single-arm and open-label and tested tumor-infiltrating lymphocyte therapy combined with nivolumab in advanced non-small cell lung cancer. Blood mononuclear cells from EDTA tubes were separated on a Ficoll gradient and snap-frozen as pellets, and DNA was extracted from the cells using a Qiagen mini-prep kit. Paper-wide results and their limitations: The study protocol defined all tumor marker inferences as exploratory. The baseline peripheral repertoire was partially replaced by infused TIL clonotypes, which then decayed over months, and persistence showed no apparent association with response. The cohort was highly selected, including more treatment-naive, never-smoker and oncogene-addicted patients than is typical, which limits generalizability.

TCR beta CDR3 regions were amplified from genomic DNA with the immunoSEQ v3 hsTCRB kit using bias-controlled multiplex PCR. An Illumina NextSeq 500 was used to sequence the TCR libraries, reaching some 2 million read pairs at survey level or 5-6 million at deep level. The source study handled its data this way. Clonality was reported by immunoSEQ Analyzer software, which also assigned V, D and J genes and filtered out non-productive sequences. Repertoires of infused TIL and blood were compared using productive Simpson clonality and the Morisita overlap index of productive TRB rearrangements. Absolute clonotype counts in blood were estimated by multiplying the lymphocyte count by the CD3+ fraction and by the productive frequency of the clone. What TCRdb holds here is the immuneACCESS table cut down to in-frame rearrangements. Part of the clones is not present; checked against another copy, under half of the missing clones reflect an unresolved V gene, and the others are unexplained. The V and J calls and clone size are taken from that table; D and trimming were inferred from the DNA. This sample is represented by approximately 10,000 clones; more than 75% of them were singletons. The ten biggest clones cover around 9.1% of the sample.

V lost 5 bases and J lost 0 bases; the stretch between them is 12 bases long. CDR1 is given as SGHTA and CDR2 as FQGTGA, both from the germline V gene. The CDR3, cysteine through phenylalanine, is 15 amino acids long. The only DNA kept is the CDR3, 45 bases in frame from the first base. Of note for this clone: What antigen it recognizes has not been identified. Base quality data are lacking; no much larger clone is found one base away.

In this chain, TRBV7-3 is recombined with TRBJ2-3; TRBD1 could be the D gene, as 6 bases match. This TCR came from a person between 30 and 80 years old with non-small cell lung cancer. The starting material was blood, obtained at baseline. The CDR3 protein sequence reads: CASSLGQSSTDTQYF. The DNA is as follows: TGTGCCAGCAGCCTCGGACAGTCTAGCACAGATACGCAGTATTTT.